The rows below give T cell receptor beta chains drawn from one sample of a study of OX40 agonist ivuxolimab in advanced cancers. The method was immunoSEQ multiplex PCR; TCRdb's version includes in-frame clones alone and lacks a portion of them. The table lists roughly 120,000 clones, around 90% of them singletons. This specimen consisted of CD4+ or CD8+ T cells sorted from blood, obtained in a trial of the OX40 agonist ivuxolimab. The receptors were sampled from an adult with an advanced solid tumor such as melanoma, head and neck, liver or kidney cancer. Each CDR3 is given with its conserved first and last residue. Each record gives: V gene, clone size, J gene, D gene, CDR3 protein, CDR3 DNA. A D gene is named only where the DNA matches it firmly. Expanded clones get a size class; other rows say once, few or many, or leave the size out.

TRBV6-5	NA	TRBJ1-2	TRBD1	CASSPPDRVHYGYTF	TGTGCCAGCAGTCCGCCGGACAGGGTTCACTATGGCTACACCTTC
TRBV19	NA	TRBJ1-6	TRBD1	CASSRTGVYNSPLHF	TGTGCCAGTAGTAGGACAGGGGTCTATAATTCACCCCTCCACTTT
TRBV7-2	NA	TRBJ2-1	NA	CASSQDRSHEQFF	TGTGCCAGCAGCCAAGACAGATCCCATGAGCAGTTCTTC
TRBV18	NA	TRBJ1-2	NA	CASSPRPGDGYTF	TGTGCCAGCTCACCACGGCCAGGGGATGGCTACACCTTC
TRBV27	NA	TRBJ2-7	NA	CASSFSRLGMAREQYF	TGTGCCAGCAGTTTTAGCAGACTCGGTATGGCTCGAGAGCAGTACTTC
TRBV29-1	NA	TRBJ2-1	NA	CSVEPVRGEQFF	TGCAGCGTTGAACCCGTAAGGGGTGAGCAGTTCTTC
TRBV7-8	NA	TRBJ2-7	TRBD1	CASRYAPGQRPYEQYF	TGTGCCAGCAGGTACGCTCCGGGACAGAGACCCTACGAGCAGTACTTC
TRBV6-1	NA	TRBJ1-5	NA	CAITPRTANNQPQHF	TGTGCCATCACTCCTAGGACAGCGAACAATCAGCCCCAGCATTTT
TRBV7-9	once	TRBJ2-7	NA	CASSWKGVEQYF	TGTGCCAGCAGCTGGAAAGGGGTCGAGCAGTACTTC
TRBV15	NA	TRBJ1-2	NA	CATSREKGRYGYTF	TGTGCCACCAGCAGAGAGAAGGGCCGGTATGGCTACACCTTC
TRBV11-2	NA	TRBJ1-1	TRBD1	CASSLAPGQGAFF	TGTGCCAGCAGCTTAGCTCCGGGACAGGGGGCTTTCTTT
TRBV19	NA	TRBJ1-5	NA	CASSQRGGSNQPQHF	TGTGCCAGTAGTCAAAGGGGGGGGAGCAATCAGCCCCAGCATTTT
TRBV19	NA	TRBJ2-5	TRBD1	CASSSTGGSETQYF	TGTGCCAGTAGTTCGACAGGGGGTTCGGAGACCCAGTACTTC
TRBV11-3	NA	TRBJ2-1	NA	CASSLRDPPRGGHANNEQFF	TGTGCCAGCAGCTTGAGGGACCCACCCCGCGGCGGCCACGCAAACAATGAGCAGTTCTTC
TRBV29-1	once	TRBJ2-3	NA	CSARKGDRTDTQYF	TGCAGCGCCCGGAAGGGGGACCGCACAGATACGCAGTATTTT
TRBV4-2	NA	TRBJ2-1	TRBD2	CATGRASGDYNEQFF	TGTGCCACGGGGAGGGCTAGCGGGGACTACAATGAGCAGTTCTTC
TRBV28	NA	TRBJ2-7	NA	CASSSPGSSSYEQYF	TGTGCCAGCAGTTCCCCGGGTTCGAGCTCCTACGAGCAGTACTTC
TRBV5-1	once	TRBJ1-1	NA	CASSEGQNTEAFF	TGCGCCAGCAGCGAGGGACAGAACACTGAAGCTTTCTTT
TRBV7-2	medium-sized	TRBJ1-2	NA	CASSSPGGIANYGYTF	TGTGCCAGCAGCTCCCCGGGGGGTATAGCTAACTATGGCTACACCTTC
TRBV9	NA	TRBJ2-5	NA	CASSPHIGRSQETQYF	TGTGCCAGCAGCCCCCATATTGGGCGGTCCCAAGAGACCCAGTACTTC
TRBV5-4	NA	TRBJ2-7	TRBD1	CASSPGTGNKYF	TGTGCCAGCAGCCCTGGGACAGGGAATAAGTACTTC
TRBV7-9	few	TRBJ1-6	NA	CASSLAGENSPLHF	TGTGCCAGCTCGCTGGCAGGAGAGAATTCACCCCTCCACTTT
TRBV4-2	NA	TRBJ1-6	TRBD1	CASSPPDRGRPLHF	TGTGCCAGCAGCCCCCCGGACAGGGGAAGACCCCTCCACTTT
TRBV4-1	NA	TRBJ2-7	NA	CASSQDPGPYEQYF	TGCGCCAGCAGCCAAGATCCAGGGCCCTACGAGCAGTACTTC
TRBV15	NA	TRBJ1-2	NA	CATSRDRARRPYGYTF	TGTGCCACCAGCAGAGATCGTGCAAGACGACCGTATGGCTACACCTTC
TRBV6-1	few	TRBJ1-5	NA	CASSINLGQGQPQHF	TGTGCCAGCAGTATCAATCTCGGTCAGGGTCAGCCCCAGCATTTT
TRBV18	NA	TRBJ2-1	NA	CASSPIEKNEQFF	TGTGCCAGCTCACCAATAGAAAAGAATGAGCAGTTCTTC
TRBV7-9	NA	TRBJ2-1	NA	CASSRDWDKEQFF	TGTGCCAGCAGCCGTGACTGGGACAAGGAGCAGTTCTTC
TRBV19	NA	TRBJ2-7	TRBD2	CASSNAAGGPQYF	TGTGCCAGTAGTAACGCAGCGGGAGGTCCGCAGTACTTC
TRBV6-6	few	TRBJ1-1	NA	CASSYRDTEAFF	TGTGCCAGCAGTTATCGGGACACTGAAGCTTTCTTT
TRBV28	NA	TRBJ1-5	TRBD1	CASSFASGTGFQPQHF	TGTGCCAGCAGTTTCGCTTCCGGGACAGGGTTTCAGCCCCAGCATTTT
TRBV7-3	once	TRBJ1-1	TRBD1	CASSWGQASTEAFF	TGTGCCAGCAGCTGGGGACAGGCGAGCACTGAAGCTTTCTTT
TRBV19	NA	TRBJ2-1	TRBD1	CASRAPGQGDYNEQFF	TGTGCCAGTAGGGCGCCGGGACAGGGGGATTACAATGAGCAGTTCTTC
TRBV5-6	NA	TRBJ1-2	NA	CASSLGTAEIYGYTF	TGTGCCAGCAGCTTGGGGACAGCCGAAATCTATGGCTACACCTTC
TRBV6-5	NA	TRBJ2-3	NA	CASSYGQLSTDTQYF	TGTGCCAGCAGTTACGGGCAGCTTAGCACAGATACGCAGTATTTT
TRBV29-1	NA	TRBJ1-1	NA	CSVEEPQKLRTEAFF	TGCAGCGTTGAAGAACCCCAGAAACTCAGGACTGAAGCTTTCTTT
TRBV5-6	NA	TRBJ1-1	NA	CASSTPRVGMNTEAFF	TGTGCCAGCAGCACACCTAGGGTGGGGATGAACACTGAAGCTTTCTTT
TRBV6-6	NA	TRBJ1-3	TRBD1	CASSPPGGGAYTIYF	TGTGCCAGCAGTCCCCCAGGAGGGGGCGCATACACCATATATTTT
TRBV7-2	NA	TRBJ2-7	TRBD1	CASSLVPGQGSDEQYF	TGTGCCAGCAGCTTAGTACCGGGACAGGGGAGCGACGAGCAGTACTTC
TRBV5-1	NA	TRBJ2-7	NA	CASRRGEGTYEQYF	TGCGCCAGCAGAAGGGGGGAGGGGACCTACGAGCAGTACTTC